The source of this T cell receptor beta chain is a study of blood T cell repertoires in COVID-19. Study-level information: Sites in the United States, Italy and Spain provided acute and convalescent COVID-19 samples. T cells, B-cell-depleted T cells, or PBMCs provided the cDNA or gDNA that served as material.

Original data processing: Quantification of nucleated cells was approximated via reference gene primer amplification. The protocol was immunoSEQ multiplex PCR, while the TCRdb copy is restricted to in-frame clones and leaves out a portion. That table is the source of V, J and clone size, and D and trimming were worked out from the DNA. The table lists approximately 84,000 clones, roughly 80% of them singletons, with roughly 16% in the top ten. With 8 bases removed from V and 0 bases from J, the gap between germline ends came to 8 bases. CDR3 length: 13 amino acids. CDR1 and CDR2 (germline): MNHEY, SVGAGI.

Sequencing input: peripheral blood. The TCR was taken from a human donor in a cohort sampled during active COVID-19. This chain connects TRBV6-5 to TRBJ1-3; no reliable D call. The CDR3: CASRLDSGNTIYF. The CDR3 bases are TGTGCCAGCCGACTGGACTCTGGAAACACCATATATTTT.